These 8 T cell receptor beta chains came from one sample sequenced in a study of cytomegalovirus exposure and HLA in healthy donors. It was with 60 Vbeta and 13 Jbeta primers that the PCR ran. The data were produced by immunoSEQ multiplex PCR, yet TCRdb's version contains in-frame clones alone and is incomplete. This sample's clone table lists some 70,000 clones. Sequencing was performed on PBMCs. All receptors derive from a boy aged 5-17 years in good health and CMV-seronegative.

CDR3 amino acids: CASSFGTQPYEQYF. The CDR3 DNA follows: TGTGCCAGCAGCTTTGGGACTCAACCCTACGAGCAGTACTTC. The chain couples TRBV7-9 to TRBJ2-7; the D gene is possibly TRBD2 (6 bases). The CDR3 extends over 14 amino acids. The V end lost 3 bases, the J end lost 2 bases, and 11 bases lay between the germline ends. CDR1 SEHNR and CDR2 FQNEAQ come from the germline V gene (reference sequence).

As regards this clone: Germline is not matched at one junction end, which may reflect a read error. The CDR3 sequence is CAGSVRLRQGNEQFF. As DNA, the CDR3 is TGTGCCGGGAGTGTACGGCTCCGACAGGGTAATGAGCAGTTCTTC. The rearrangement joins TRBV30 to TRBJ2-1; TRBD1 matches 7 bases. Germline CDR1 reads GTSNPN; CDR2 reads SVGIG (reference sequence). The CDR3 loop spans 15 amino acids.

The J gene is TRBJ2-5, the V gene TRBV5-1, with TRBD2 as a possible D gene (6 bases). Trimming left V 1 base short and J 5 bases short, with 12 bases between. This CDR3 comprises 14 residues. The germline gives CDR1 SGHRS, CDR2 YFSETQ. The CDR3 DNA follows: TGCGCCAGCAGCTTGTCAGGAGGAGGGGAGACCCAGTACTTC. This gives the protein CASSLSGGGETQYF.

V and J are TRBV5-1 and TRBJ2-7; 12 nucleotides match TRBD1. The V gene end was trimmed by 4 bases and the J gene end by 5 bases; junction bases not matched to a gene: 4. The CDR3 extends over 14 amino acids. CDR1 and CDR2 (germline): SGHRS, YFSETQ. The DNA for the CDR3 is TGCGCCAGCAGCACGGGACAGGGGGCCAACGAGCAGTACTTC. It is translated as CASSTGQGANEQYF.

The chain is built from TRBV15 and TRBJ1-1, with 11 bases aligning to TRBD1. Trimming cost V 0 bases and J 1 base; bases outside gene matches: 10. CDR1 LNHNV and CDR2 YYDKDF come from the germline V gene (reference sequence). This CDR3 has 19 amino acids. In nucleotides, the CDR3 is TGTGCCACCAGCAGAGATCTTAGGGGGGACAGGGGGACGAACACTGAAGCTTTCTTT. This encodes CATSRDLRGDRGTNTEAFF.

A word on this clone: Its ends do not fully match the called genes, so a read error is possible. The chain employs TRBV6-1 and TRBJ1-2; the match to TRBD1 covers 7 bases. The CDR3 totals 16 residues. CDR1 and CDR2 (germline): MNHNS, SASEGT. The DNA of the CDR3 is TGTGCCAGCAGGGAAGACAAACAGGGGTACGCCTATGGCTACACCTTC. Amino acid sequence: CASREDKQGYAYGYTF.

The chain joins TRBV5-1 to TRBJ2-5; D might be TRBD2 (6 bases). Germline CDR1 SGHRS, CDR2 YFSETQ. Trimming left V 4 bases short and J 5 bases short, with 21 bases between. This CDR3 has 16 amino acids. CDR3 amino acids: CASSAQSSSSGETQYF. CDR3 nucleotides: TGCGCCAGCAGCGCCCAGTCCTCTTCCAGCGGGGAGACCCAGTACTTC.

The rearrangement joins TRBV28 to TRBJ2-7, with D uncertain. The germline V gene encodes CDR1 MDHEN and CDR2 SYDVKM. The CDR3 sequence is 14 residues long. V was clipped by 5 bases and J by 4 bases, with 15 bases between them. CDR3 DNA sequence: TGTGCCAGCAGTCACCGGGTCCCGATTTACGAGCAGTACTTC. Protein product: CASSHRVPIYEQYF.